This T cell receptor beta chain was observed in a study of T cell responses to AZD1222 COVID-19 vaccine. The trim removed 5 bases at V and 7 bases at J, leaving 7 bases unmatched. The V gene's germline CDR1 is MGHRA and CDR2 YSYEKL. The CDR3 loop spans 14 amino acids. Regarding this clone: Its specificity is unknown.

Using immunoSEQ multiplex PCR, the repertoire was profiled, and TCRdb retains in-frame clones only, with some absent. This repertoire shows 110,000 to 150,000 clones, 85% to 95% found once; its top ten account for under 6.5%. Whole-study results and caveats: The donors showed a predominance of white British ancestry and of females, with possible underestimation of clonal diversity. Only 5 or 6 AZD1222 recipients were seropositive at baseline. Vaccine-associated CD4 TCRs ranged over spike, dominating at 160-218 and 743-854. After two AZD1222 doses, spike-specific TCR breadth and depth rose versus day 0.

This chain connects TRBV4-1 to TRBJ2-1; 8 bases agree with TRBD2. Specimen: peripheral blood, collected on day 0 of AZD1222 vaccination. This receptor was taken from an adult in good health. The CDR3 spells CASSSYLAGNEQFF. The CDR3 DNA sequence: TGCGCCAGCAGCTCCTATCTAGCGGGTAATGAGCAGTTCTTC.